This T cell receptor (beta chain) appears in the sequencing data of a study of blood T cell repertoires in COVID-19. Study information: Samples came from the United States, Italy and Spain, spanning acute and convalescent COVID-19.

Authors' methods: Amplification with reference gene primers provided the estimates of nucleated cell counts. Assay: immunoSEQ multiplex PCR; the TCRdb copy retains only in-frame clones and omits some. The D gene and trimming were derived from the DNA, and the V and J assignments and clone size from that table. The sample lists fewer than 350,000 clones; around nine tenths were seen once. The CDR3 covers 15 residues. Germline trimming cut 5 bases from V and 4 bases from J; bases unmatched to any gene: 6. The germline CDR1 and CDR2 sequences are LNHDA and SQIVND (reference sequence). The sample consisted of peripheral blood. The clonotype comes from a woman in her twenties or thirties with COVID-19, enrolled during active disease. V is TRBV19 and J is TRBJ2-7; the match to TRBD1 covers 12 bases. The CDR3 region is CASSVGTGGAYEQYF. The DNA for the CDR3 is TGTGCCAGTAGTGTGGGGACAGGGGGCGCGTACGAGCAGTACTTC.